The clone carrying this T cell receptor (beta chain) has more than one count but fewer than ten. Study members were between about 18 and 89 years old and lived in approximately 25 US regions. Which cohort a participant joined came from the clinical history participants gave. Recovered status in Cohort 3 required two negative PCRs, clearance, or symptom resolution. The data were taken from a study of blood T cell repertoires in COVID-19. Across the study: PBMCs, B-cell-depleted T cells, or T cells were the source of the cDNA or gDNA that made up the material.

TCRdb keeps only in-frame clones here, not all; method: immunoSEQ multiplex PCR. The sample includes under 300,000 clones, around 89% seen only once; the top ten take over 7.5%. With 5 bases removed from V and 3 bases from J, the gap between germline ends came to 10 bases. The CDR3 has 13 residues. Germline V gene sequence: CDR1 KGHSH, CDR2 LQKENI. This clonotype was obtained from a man aged 40-55 years who had recovered from COVID-19. The sample taken for sequencing was PBMCs or T cells enriched from blood (not recorded which). The chain uses TRBV18 and TRBJ1-2; D unresolved. CDR3 sequence reads: CASSAEGDYGYTF. CDR3 nucleotides: TGTGCCAGCTCAGCCGAGGGCGACTATGGCTACACCTTC. Together with reference TRBV18 and TRBJ1-2, the CDR3 gives the full variable domain: NAGVMQNPRHLVRRRGQEARLRCSPMKGHSHVYWYRQLPEEGLKFMVYLQKENIIDESGMPKERFSAEFPKEGPSILRIQQVVRGDSAAYFCASSAEGDYGYTFGSGTRLTVV.